Included here is one T cell receptor beta chain sequence, with context. Antigen specificity is unknown. This sample was included in a study of cytomegalovirus exposure and HLA in healthy donors. The wider study: A prior analysis found 100 million to 140 million unique TCR beta sequences from 170 million or so T cells. Study findings and constraints: Analysis was carried out at a later point, and it linked a missense DCLRE1C variant to TCR beta V- and J-gene trimming. Per a prior analysis, the majority of TCR beta V segments were productive roughly 87% or roughly 30% of the time.

Primers included in the PCR were 60 Vbeta and 13 Jbeta primers. Some clones are missing from TCRdb's copy, which holds only in-frame ones; the method was immunoSEQ multiplex PCR. The repertoire holds some 130,000 clones, 65% to 85% seen once, with 3% to 5% in the top ten. CDR3 length: 15 amino acids. CDR1 LGHNA and CDR2 YSLEER come from the germline V gene. Trimming removed 0 bases from V and 8 bases from J, with 16 bases in between. The chain links TRBV4-3 to TRBJ1-2, with D perhaps TRBD1 (5 bases). The sequenced material came from PBMCs. The source is a male donor in good health and CMV-seronegative. CDR3 amino acids: CASSQDLGRVGGYTF. CDR3 DNA sequence: TGCGCCAGCAGCCAAGATCTAGGCAGGGTTGGAGGCTACACCTTC.